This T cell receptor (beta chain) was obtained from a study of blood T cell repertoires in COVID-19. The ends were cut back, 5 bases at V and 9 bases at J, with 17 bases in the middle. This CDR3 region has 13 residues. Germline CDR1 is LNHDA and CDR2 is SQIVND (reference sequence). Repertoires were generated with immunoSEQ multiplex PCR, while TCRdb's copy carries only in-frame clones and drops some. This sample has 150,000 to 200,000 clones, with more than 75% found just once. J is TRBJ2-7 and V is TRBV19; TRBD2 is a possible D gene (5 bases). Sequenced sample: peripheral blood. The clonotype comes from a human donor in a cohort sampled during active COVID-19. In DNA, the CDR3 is TGTGCCAGTAGTCAGACCGGGATGTCGGGGCAGTACTTC. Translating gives CASSQTGMSGQYF. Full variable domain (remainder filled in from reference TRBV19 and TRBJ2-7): DGGITQSPKYLFRKEGQNVTLSCEQNLNHDAMYWYRQDPGQGLRLIYYSQIVNDFQKGDIAEGYSVSREKKESFPLTVTSAQKNPTAFYLCASSQTGMSGQYFGPGTRLTVT.